This is a list of T cell receptor beta chains from one sample in a study of blood T cell repertoires in COVID-19. Repertoires were generated with immunoSEQ multiplex PCR, while TCRdb's copy carries only in-frame clones and drops some. Of 250,000 or so clones listed, over 80% are singletons. The sequenced material came from peripheral blood. All receptors derive from a woman aged 40 to 55 who had recovered from COVID-19. CDR3s include the opening cysteine and the closing phenylalanine or tryptophan. The order of the fields is clone size, J gene, D gene, V gene, CDR3 protein, CDR3 DNA. A D gene is named only where the DNA matches it firmly. Some rows have no size entry. The others give once, few or many, or a class for an expanded clone.

NA | TRBJ2-3 | NA | TRBV7-8 | CASSAAGGMGTDTQYF | TGTGCCAGCAGCGCGGCAGGAGGGATGGGGACAGATACGCAGTATTTT
NA | TRBJ2-1 | TRBD1 | TRBV11-3 | CASSLIGQGPYNEQFF | TGTGCCAGCAGCTTAATAGGACAGGGCCCCTACAATGAGCAGTTCTTC
NA | TRBJ2-7 | TRBD1 | TRBV4-1 | CASSQEGTGAYEQYF | TGCGCCAGCAGCCAAGAAGGGACAGGGGCCTACGAGCAGTACTTC
few | TRBJ1-6 | TRBD1 | TRBV11-2 | CASSKGQGARDSPLHF | TGTGCCAGCAGCAAGGGACAGGGGGCGCGTGATTCACCCCTCCACTTT
NA | TRBJ2-7 | TRBD1 | TRBV6-1 | CASSEALDRGYEQYF | TGTGCCAGCAGTGAAGCACTGGACAGGGGCTACGAGCAGTACTTC
NA | TRBJ2-5 | TRBD2 | TRBV10-1 | CASSEGRGEQETQYF | TGCGCCAGCAGTGAGGGGAGGGGAGAGCAAGAGACCCAGTACTTC
many | TRBJ2-3 | NA | TRBV11-3 | CASSSNIADTQYF | TGTGCCAGCAGCTCCAACATCGCAGATACGCAGTATTTT
NA | TRBJ2-4 | TRBD1 | TRBV4-1 | CASSRGQGPLNIQYF | TGCGCCAGCAGCCGAGGACAGGGGCCTTTAAACATTCAGTACTTC
few | TRBJ1-1 | NA | TRBV11-3 | CASCLSGTPDTEAFF | TGTGCCAGCTGCCTCTCTGGGACACCCGACACTGAAGCTTTCTTT
once | TRBJ1-2 | TRBD1 | TRBV15 | CATSRTGTGDSYTF | TGTGCCACCAGCAGAACCGGGACAGGCGATAGCTACACCTTC
few | TRBJ1-2 | NA | TRBV5-1 | CASSENFGYTF | TGCGCCAGCAGCGAGAATTTTGGCTACACCTTC